The 23 T cell receptor beta chains listed next were all sequenced from one sample in a study of OX40 agonist ivuxolimab in advanced cancers. Sequencing used immunoSEQ multiplex PCR; TCRdb keeps in-frame clones, though not all of them. The data hold under 55,000 clones, with 75% to 90% observed a single time. The sequencing here drew on CD4+ or CD8+ T cells sorted from blood, taken in a trial of the OX40 agonist ivuxolimab. The receptors here all came from an adult with an advanced solid tumor such as melanoma, head and neck, liver or kidney cancer.

This clone was seen once. The chain is built from TRBV18 and TRBJ1-1; D is undetermined. With 2 bases removed from V and 4 bases from J, the gap between germline ends came to 11 bases. Per the germline V gene, CDR1 is KGHSH and CDR2 is LQKENI. This CDR3 region has 14 residues. The CDR3: CASSPGNSGTEAFF. The CDR3 DNA sequence: TGTGCCAGCTCACCAGGGAACTCCGGCACTGAAGCTTTCTTT.

The chain joins TRBV10-3 to TRBJ2-3, with D maybe TRBD1 (6 bases). In germline, CDR1 is ENHRY, CDR2 SYGVKD. CDR3 length: 15 amino acids. V was cut by 10 bases and J by 6 bases, with 23 bases left in between. The chain's CDR3 is CATQMGAAQPDTQYF. The CDR3 DNA follows: TGTGCCACCCAAATGGGGGCCGCTCAACCGGATACGCAGTATTTT.

The chain carries TRBV5-5 and TRBJ2-7, with D perhaps TRBD1 (6 bases). Germline V CDR1 and CDR2: SGHKS, YYEKEE (reference sequence). The CDR3 spans 15 residues. The ends were cut back, 7 bases at V and 3 bases at J, with 20 bases in the middle. The CDR3 reads CASVCTGSSYYEQYV. CDR3 coding DNA: TGTGCCAGCGTTTGCACAGGGTCATCCTACTACGAGCAGTACGTC.

V gene TRBV9 combines with J gene TRBJ2-3; D may be TRBD2 (5 bases). V was cut by 4 bases and J by 2 bases, with 14 bases left in between. Germline V gene data show CDR1 as SGDLS and CDR2 as YYNGEE. The CDR3 loop spans 15 amino acids. CDR3 residues: CASSPLGMATDTQYF. The CDR3 nucleotides read TGTGCCAGCAGCCCCCTCGGGATGGCCACAGATACGCAGTATTTT.

The chain is built from TRBV5-1 and TRBJ2-7, with TRBD2 matching 8 bases. Looked up from germline, CDR1 is SGHRS and CDR2 is YFSETQ. The CDR3 runs to 14 residues. With 2 bases clipped from V and 2 bases from J, the junction kept 3 bases outside the gene matches. The CDR3 protein is CASSFPGGPYEQYF. For the CDR3, the DNA is TGCGCCAGCAGCTTTCCGGGAGGGCCCTACGAGCAGTACTTC.

The V gene is TRBV12-5, the J gene TRBJ2-3; D ambiguous. Germline-derived CDR1 and CDR2 are LGHNT and FRNRAP. This CDR3 is 12 amino acids long. V shed 5 bases and J shed 6 bases, with 9 bases lying between them. As DNA, the CDR3 is TGTGCTAGTGGTCTGAGACCTGATACGCAGTATTTT. Residues: CASGLRPDTQYF.

This rearrangement joins TRBV28 to TRBJ1-5, with a weak D call TRBD1 (6 bases). Trimming shortened V by 6 bases and J by 6 bases, and 12 bases separated the two germline ends. This CDR3 region has 13 residues. CDR1 and CDR2 (germline): MDHEN, SYDVKM. CDR3 DNA: TGTGCCAGCAGGTCCACAGGGATTCAGCCCCAGCATTTT. Protein product: CASRSTGIQPQHF.

This sequence joins TRBV11-3 and TRBJ2-1, with 11 bases fitting TRBD2. Germline loops: CDR1 SGHNT, CDR2 YENEEA. The CDR3 sequence is 14 residues long. Trimming at V came to 2 bases and at J to 7 bases, leaving 1 base not matched to a gene. The chain's CDR3 is CASSLLAGGNEQFF. DNA of the CDR3: TGTGCCAGCAGCTTACTAGCGGGAGGTAATGAGCAGTTCTTC.

This chain uses TRBV2 with TRBJ1-1, with TRBD1 as a possible D gene (6 bases). Germline V gene lookup returns CDR1 SNHLY and CDR2 FYNNEI. V lost 2 bases and J 1 base, leaving 11 bases between the germline ends. CDR3 length equals 15 residues. CDR3 nucleotide sequence: TGTGCCAGCAGTGAATATGGACAGACGAACACTGAAGCTTTCTTT. Its protein is CASSEYGQTNTEAFF.

This chain connects TRBV7-2 to TRBJ2-3; D tentatively fits TRBD1 or TRBD2 (7 bases each). The CDR3 is 17 residues long. CDR1 and CDR2 from the germline V gene are SGHTA and FQGNSA. Trimming took off 3 bases at V and 0 bases at J, with 16 bases between the two ends. The CDR3 DNA reads as TGTGCCAGCAGCTTTTTGAGGGGGCGGGGGAGCACAGATACGCAGTATTTT. Translating gives CASSFLRGRGSTDTQYF.

V usage is TRBV9 and J usage is TRBJ1-2, with D perhaps TRBD1 (6 bases). Between the trimmed V and J ends, which lost 0 bases and 8 bases, there was a span of 17 bases. Per the germline V gene, CDR1 is SGDLS and CDR2 is YYNGEE. The CDR3 totals 15 residues. The DNA of the CDR3 is TGTGCCAGCAGCGTAGCTAGGGAGGGGGGGCGAGGCTACACCTTC. It specifies CASSVAREGGRGYTF. Full variable domain (rest looked up from reference TRBV9 and TRBJ1-2): DSGVTQTPKHLITATGQRVTLRCSPRSGDLSVYWYQQSLDQGLQFLIQYYNGEERAKGNILERFSAQQFPDLHSELNLSSLELGDSALYFCASSVAREGGRGYTFGSGTRLTVV.

The chain uses TRBV19 and TRBJ1-3, with a tentative D call TRBD1 (5 bases). CDR3 length equals 15 residues. CDR1 and CDR2 (germline): LNHDA, SQIVND (reference sequence). V dropped 4 bases and J dropped 0 bases, with 10 bases sitting between them. The CDR3 DNA is TGTGCCAGTAGTAGACAGAGAAGCTCTGGAAACACCATATATTTT. Its translation: CASSRQRSSGNTIYF.

This clone appeared a single time. This chain connects TRBV27 to TRBJ2-2, with D perhaps TRBD1 (6 bases). V was trimmed by 2 bases and J by 2 bases, leaving 9 bases between them. The germline V gene has CDR1 MNHEY and CDR2 SMNVEV (reference sequence). The CDR3 length is 15 residues. The CDR3 reads CASSLRGGNTGELFF. The CDR3, as DNA: TGTGCCAGCAGTTTAAGAGGGGGAAACACCGGGGAGCTGTTTTTT.

This chain links TRBV5-5 with TRBJ2-7; 10 bases are a match to TRBD1. V shed 4 bases and J 3 bases; nucleotides not matched to a gene: 4. Germline V gene sequence: CDR1 SGHKS, CDR2 YYEKEE (reference sequence). The CDR3 length is 14 residues. CDR3 residues: CASSMGQGYYEQYF. The CDR3 nucleotides are TGTGCCAGCAGCATGGGACAGGGGTACTACGAGCAGTACTTC.

This clone has just a few counts. V gene TRBV29-1 combines with J gene TRBJ2-5; 8 bases match TRBD2. The V gene end was trimmed by 2 bases and the J gene end by 2 bases; junction bases not matched to a gene: 4. The CDR3 runs 14 residues. From germline, CDR1 is SQVTM and CDR2 ANQGSEA. The CDR3 coding sequence is TGCAGCGTTGAAAGGACTAGCAGTCAAGAGACCCAGTACTTC. It codes for CSVERTSSQETQYF.

The V gene is TRBV6-5, the J gene TRBJ2-5, with D hard to call. V dropped 6 bases and J dropped 1 base, with 12 bases sitting between them. The CDR3 is 14 amino acids. Looked up from germline, CDR1 is MNHEY and CDR2 is SVGAGI. CDR3 nucleotides: TGTGCCAGCAGGGGTAGCAGGAGCCAAGAGACCCAGTACTTC. Amino acid sequence: CASRGSRSQETQYF.

The V call is TRBV7-3, the J call TRBJ2-5; D unresolved. Looked up from germline, CDR1 is SGHTA and CDR2 is FQGTGA. The V end lost 3 bases, the J end lost 1 base, and 6 bases lay between the germline ends. The CDR3 runs 13 residues. Written as DNA, the CDR3 is TGTGCCAGCAGCTTGGCCGTCCAAGAGACCCAGTACTTC. Amino acids: CASSLAVQETQYF.

This clone was recorded a few times. CDR3 sequence: CASSYGASKQETQYF. The CDR3 DNA is TGTGCCAGCAGCTACGGGGCGTCGAAACAAGAGACCCAGTACTTC. This chain joins TRBV7-3 and TRBJ2-5; D may be TRBD1 or TRBD2 (5 bases each). Germline values: CDR1 SGHTA, CDR2 FQGTGA. Deletions cut 4 bases from V and 2 bases from J, with 14 bases between. The CDR3 extends over 15 amino acids.

The chain carries TRBV6-5 and TRBJ1-3; D is ambiguous. The CDR3 is 12 residues long. V was shortened by 5 bases and J by 4 bases, with 6 bases between the two germline ends. Germline lookup yields CDR1 MNHEY and CDR2 SVGAGI. CDR3 sequence: CASSTGGNTIYF. DNA of the CDR3: TGTGCCAGCAGTACTGGGGGAAACACCATATATTTT.

The chain couples TRBV11-3 to TRBJ2-1; tentatively, D is TRBD1 or TRBD2 (5 bases each). The ends were cut back, 2 bases at V and 9 bases at J, with 11 bases in the middle. There are 13 residues in the CDR3. The germline V gene has CDR1 SGHNT and CDR2 YENEEA. CDR3 in amino acids: CASSLNPGGEQFF. The CDR3 DNA reads TGTGCCAGCAGCTTAAACCCTGGGGGTGAGCAGTTCTTC. Based on the CDR3 plus reference TRBV11-3 and TRBJ2-1, the full variable domain is EAGVVQSPRYKIIEKKQPVAFWCNPISGHNTLYWYLQNLGQGPELLIRYENEEAVDDSQLPKDRFSAERLKGVDSTLKIQPAELGDSAVYLCASSLNPGGEQFFGPGTRLTVL.

This clone was counted a single time. V is TRBV7-9 and J is TRBJ2-3; D possibly uses TRBD1 or TRBD2 (5 bases each). Between the trimmed V and J ends, which lost 5 bases and 4 bases, there was a span of 10 bases. Germline assignment: CDR1 SEHNR and CDR2 FQNEAQ (reference sequence). The CDR3 contains 13 residues. CDR3 bases: TGTGCCAGCAGCCCCAAGGGACCAGATACGCAGTATTTT. This codes for CASSPKGPDTQYF.

J is TRBJ1-4 and V is TRBV7-9, with 7 positions matching TRBD1. The CDR3 runs 15 residues. Germline values: CDR1 SEHNR, CDR2 FQNEAQ (reference sequence). The trim removed 4 bases at V and 8 bases at J, leaving 10 bases unmatched. CDR3: CASSSWTGRLEKLFF. The CDR3 DNA follows: TGTGCCAGCAGCTCCTGGACAGGACGGTTGGAAAAACTGTTTTTT.

The V and J genes are TRBV5-1 and TRBJ1-1; TRBD1 matches 7 bases. This CDR3 is 14 amino acids long. Per germline, CDR1 SGHRS and CDR2 YFSETQ. Trimming took 3 bases from V and 1 from J; bases not matched to a gene: 3. The CDR3 region is CASSSDRPNTEAFF. The CDR3 DNA reads TGCGCCAGCAGCTCGGACAGGCCGAACACTGAAGCTTTCTTT. The variable domain in full, completed from reference TRBV5-1 and TRBJ1-1, reads KAGVTQTPRYLIKTRGQQVTLSCSPISGHRSVSWYQQTPGQGLQFLFEYFSETQRNKGNFPGRFSGRQFSNSRSEMNVSTLELGDSALYLCASSSDRPNTEAFFGQGTRLTVV.